Each of the 18 T cell receptor beta chains below was sequenced from the same sample in a study of T-cell memory formation after mild COVID-19. Each CDR3 protein is one row after TCRdb ran MiXCR on the 5' RACE reads. The profile shows 180,000 or so distinct CDR3 sequences, around 16% of them singletons. Material: PBMCs or a T cell subset sorted from them (not recorded which). These receptors came from an adult woman who had mild COVID-19 (a few samples of this study predate the infection). Cell type and time point are not known.

As concerns this clonotype: At one end the junction does not follow the germline gene, possibly because of a read error. CDR3: CASSWSSGETQYF. In DNA, the CDR3 is TGTGCTAGCAGCTGGTCCTCGGGAGAGACCCAGTACTTC. The chain is built from TRBV7-7 and TRBJ2-5; D gene ambiguous. Germline-derived CDR1 and CDR2 are SSHAT and FNYEAQ (reference sequence). This CDR3 is built from 13 residues.

The chain is built from TRBV12-3 or TRBV12-4 and TRBJ2-6, with a possible D match to TRBD1 (6 bases). The CDR3 covers 15 residues. Trimming removed 6 bases at V and 2 bases at J, with 11 bases between. CDR3 sequence reads: CASSEQGTGANVLTF. CDR3 bases: TGTGCCAGCAGCGAACAGGGTACTGGGGCCAACGTCCTGACTTTC.

The rearrangement links TRBV4-3 to TRBJ1-1; no firm D call. Trimming stripped 0 bases from V and 6 bases from J, with 8 bases between. Per germline, CDR1 LGHNA and CDR2 YSLEER. The CDR3 consists of 13 residues. The CDR3 sequence: CASSQEGRAEAFF. CDR3 bases: TGCGCCAGCAGCCAAGAAGGGAGGGCTGAAGCTTTCTTT.

For this clonotype: Sequence at one end of the junction differs from germline and may be a read error. The chain links TRBV20-1 to TRBJ2-3; D is possibly TRBD1 or TRBD2 (5 bases each). Germline lookup yields CDR1 DFQATT and CDR2 SNEGSKA (reference sequence). The CDR3 has 14 amino acids. The CDR3 nucleotides are TGCGGTGCTAGGGGAGCGGCTAGCACAGATACGCAGTATTTT. This sequence encodes CGARGAASTDTQYF.

The chain joins TRBV5-1 to TRBJ2-1; 7 bases fit TRBD2. Trimming at V came to 1 base and at J to 12 bases, leaving 22 bases not matched to a gene. Germline V CDR1 and CDR2: SGHRS, YFSETQ. The CDR3 length is 18 residues. The DNA of the CDR3 is TGCGCCAGCAGCTTGACAGGCCCTAGCGGCCCCCAGGTTGGGGGGCAGTTCTTC. Translating it yields CASSLTGPSGPQVGGQFF.

This clonotype has only a few counts. The V and J genes are TRBV7-9 and TRBJ2-1, with 8 bases identical to TRBD2. CDR3 size: 15 residues. The germline CDR1 and CDR2 sequences are SEHNR and FQNEAQ (reference sequence). The ends lost 3 bases at V and 4 bases at J; junction bases unmatched: 5. The DNA for the CDR3 is TGTGCCAGCAGCTTCCCGGGACTAGGTTACAATGAGCAGTTCTTC. Its protein product is CASSFPGLGYNEQFF.

This clonotype was seen only a few times. As DNA, the CDR3 is TGTGCCAGCAGCCACGAGGGGAACACCGGGGAGCTGTTTTTT. This gives the protein CASSHEGNTGELFF. The chain has TRBV6-2 or TRBV6-3 and TRBJ2-2; weak D call: TRBD2 (5 bases). The V end lost 6 bases, the J end lost 1 base, and 9 bases lay between the germline ends. CDR3 length: 14 amino acids. From germline, CDR1 is MNHEY and CDR2 SVGEGT.

This clonotype was seen a few times. The rearrangement links TRBV7-9 to TRBJ2-1; D is ambiguous. The V and J ends lost 5 bases and 10 bases respectively, with 9 bases between them. Germline loops: CDR1 SEHNR, CDR2 FQNEAQ (reference sequence). The CDR3 contains 11 residues. The CDR3 here is CASSPQWEQFF. The DNA for the CDR3 is TGTGCCAGCAGCCCCCAATGGGAGCAGTTCTTC.

The chain employs TRBV29-1 and TRBJ2-3, with 11 bases identical to TRBD2. The CDR3 is 15 residues long. Unmatched junction bases numbered 4, after V lost 5 bases and J lost 0 bases. CDR1 is SQVTM, CDR2 ANQGSEA, per germline. In DNA form, the CDR3 reads TGCAGCGTTAGTCTAGCGGGAGGAAGCACAGATACGCAGTATTTT. Its protein product is CSVSLAGGSTDTQYF.

This clonotype was observed a few times. The rearrangement links TRBV12-3 or TRBV12-4 to TRBJ2-5; 11 bases agree with TRBD2. V lost 5 bases to trimming and J lost 5 bases; unmatched junction nucleotides: 4. This CDR3 region has 14 residues. The CDR3 nucleotides read TGTGCCAGCAGTCTTAGCGGGGGGGACGAGACCCAGTACTTC. Its translation: CASSLSGGDETQYF.

The CDR3 coding sequence is TGTGCCAGCAGCCAAGTTCGGGCCTCCACAGATACGCAGTATTTT. Translated: CASSQVRASTDTQYF. The V and J genes are TRBV3-1 and TRBJ2-3; D not certain. Trimming cost V 1 base and J 2 bases, with 10 bases left between them. CDR3 length: 15 residues. Germline CDR1 and CDR2: LGHDT and YNNKEL (reference sequence).

This clonotype has more than one count but fewer than ten. The chain joins TRBV10-3 to TRBJ2-7, with 7 nucleotides matching TRBD1. This CDR3 is built from 15 residues. The germline CDR1 and CDR2 sequences are ENHRY and SYGVKD. The V and J ends lost 2 bases and 2 bases, in that order; junction bases with no gene match: 6. The CDR3 nucleotides are TGTGCCATCAGTGAGGGCGGCAGGGGGACCTACGAGCAGTACTTC. This translates into CAISEGGRGTYEQYF.

The chain joins TRBV12-3 or TRBV12-4 to TRBJ1-2, with TRBD1 identical over 9 bases. The CDR3 contains 15 residues. With V trimmed by 0 bases and J by 6 bases, 5 bases remained unmatched. CDR3 sequence reads: CASSLAGTGSHGYTF. In DNA, the CDR3 is TGTGCCAGCAGTTTAGCTGGGACAGGGTCCCATGGCTACACCTTC.

A few counts support this clonotype. The chain carries TRBV6-6 and TRBJ1-5; 8 bases match TRBD1. The CDR3 length is 18 residues. Trimming at V came to 6 bases and at J to 2 bases, leaving 15 bases not matched to a gene. Germline V gives CDR1 MNHNY, CDR2 SVGAGI (reference sequence). The CDR3 loop is CASSLTGETLIGNQPQHF. CDR3 bases: TGTGCCAGCAGCCTGACAGGGGAAACTCTAATAGGCAATCAGCCCCAGCATTTT.

This clonotype was picked up a small number of times. The chain links TRBV20-1 to TRBJ1-1; 10 nucleotides match TRBD1. The CDR3 extends over 12 amino acids. The V segment lost 3 bases and the J segment 10 bases; nucleotides outside the gene matches: 5. CDR1 and CDR2 from the germline V gene are DFQATT and SNEGSKA (reference sequence). CDR3 in amino acids: CSARTGGSGAFF. The CDR3 DNA is TGCAGTGCTAGGACAGGGGGCTCGGGAGCTTTCTTT.

This clonotype was counted a few times. The chain links TRBV18 to TRBJ2-5; a weak D match, TRBD1 (5 bases). CDR1 is KGHSH, CDR2 LQKENI, per germline. Trimming cost V 4 bases and J 4 bases, with 13 bases left between them. This CDR3 contains 14 residues. The CDR3 bases are TGTGCCAGCTCACGAAGCATGGGGCGAGAGACCCAGTACTTC. Translated: CASSRSMGRETQYF. Full variable domain (rest looked up from reference TRBV18 and TRBJ2-5): NAGVMQNPRHLVRRRGQEARLRCSPMKGHSHVYWYRQLPEEGLKFMVYLQKENIIDESGMPKERFSAEFPKEGPSILRIQQVVRGDSAAYFCASSRSMGRETQYFGPGTRLLVL.

CDR3 in DNA: TGTGCCAGCAGCCAAGCTATTACCGCGAACTACGAGCAGTACTTC. It yields the protein CASSQAITANYEQYF. The V call is TRBV3-1, the J call TRBJ2-7, with D hard to call. Trimming cost V 1 base and J 3 bases, with 13 bases left between them. The CDR3 is 15 amino acids. CDR1 and CDR2 (germline): LGHDT, YNNKEL (reference sequence).

This clonotype has a count of ten or more. The chain has TRBV19 and TRBJ2-7; tentatively, D is TRBD2 (6 bases). Germline V lookup: CDR1 LNHDA, CDR2 SQIVND (reference sequence). The CDR3 length is 17 residues. V lost 5 bases to trimming and J lost 0 bases, with 20 bases between them. CDR3 region: CASSAGGLAGDSYEQYF. CDR3 bases: TGTGCCAGTAGTGCCGGGGGTTTGGCGGGCGACTCCTACGAGCAGTACTTC.